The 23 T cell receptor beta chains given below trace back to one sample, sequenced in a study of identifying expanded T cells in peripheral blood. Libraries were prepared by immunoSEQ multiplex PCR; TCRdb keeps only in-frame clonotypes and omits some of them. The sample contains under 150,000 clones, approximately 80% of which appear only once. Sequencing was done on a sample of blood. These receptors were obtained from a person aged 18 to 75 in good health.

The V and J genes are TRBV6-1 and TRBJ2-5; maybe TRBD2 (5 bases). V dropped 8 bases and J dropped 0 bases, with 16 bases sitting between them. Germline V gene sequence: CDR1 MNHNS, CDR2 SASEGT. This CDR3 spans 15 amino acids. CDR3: CASSVSATYQETQYF. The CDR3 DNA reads TGTGCCAGCTCCGTTAGCGCTACGTACCAAGAGACCCAGTACTTC.

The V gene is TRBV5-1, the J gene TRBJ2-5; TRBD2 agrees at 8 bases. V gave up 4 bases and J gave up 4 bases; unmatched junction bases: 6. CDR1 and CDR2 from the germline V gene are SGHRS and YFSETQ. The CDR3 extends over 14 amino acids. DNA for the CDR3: TGCGCCAGCAGCCGGCGAAGCGGGGGAGAGACCCAGTACTTC. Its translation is CASSRRSGGETQYF.

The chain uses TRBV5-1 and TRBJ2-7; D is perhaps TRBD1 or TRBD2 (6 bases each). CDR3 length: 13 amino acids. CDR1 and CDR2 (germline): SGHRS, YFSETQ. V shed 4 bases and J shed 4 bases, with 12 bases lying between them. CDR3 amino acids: CASSPGARYEQYF. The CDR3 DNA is TGCGCCAGCAGCCCGGGGGCCCGGTACGAGCAGTACTTC.

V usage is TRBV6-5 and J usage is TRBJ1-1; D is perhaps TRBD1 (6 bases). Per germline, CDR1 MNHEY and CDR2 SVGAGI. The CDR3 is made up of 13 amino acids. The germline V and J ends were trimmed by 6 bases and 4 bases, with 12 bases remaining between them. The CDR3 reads CASRAGVGTEAFF. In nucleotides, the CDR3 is TGTGCCAGCAGGGCAGGGGTAGGCACTGAAGCTTTCTTT.

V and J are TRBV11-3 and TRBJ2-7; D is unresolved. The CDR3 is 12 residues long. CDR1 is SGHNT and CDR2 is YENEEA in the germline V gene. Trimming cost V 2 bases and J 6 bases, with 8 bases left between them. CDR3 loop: CASSLTSGEQYF. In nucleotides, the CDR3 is TGTGCCAGCAGCTTAACGTCGGGCGAGCAGTACTTC.

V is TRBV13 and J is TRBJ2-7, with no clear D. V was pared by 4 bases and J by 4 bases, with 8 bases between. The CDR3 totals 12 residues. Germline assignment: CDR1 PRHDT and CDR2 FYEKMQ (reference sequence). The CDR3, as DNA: TGTGCCAGCAGCTCCCGGGCTTACGAGCAGTACTTC. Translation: CASSSRAYEQYF.

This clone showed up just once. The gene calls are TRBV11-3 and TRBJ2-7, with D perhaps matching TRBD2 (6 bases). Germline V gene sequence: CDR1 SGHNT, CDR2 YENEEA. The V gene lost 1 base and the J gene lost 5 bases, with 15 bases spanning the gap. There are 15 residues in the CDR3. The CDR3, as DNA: TGTGCCAGCAGCTTAGTCCTAGCGAGAAGAGACGAGCAGTACTTC. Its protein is CASSLVLARRDEQYF.

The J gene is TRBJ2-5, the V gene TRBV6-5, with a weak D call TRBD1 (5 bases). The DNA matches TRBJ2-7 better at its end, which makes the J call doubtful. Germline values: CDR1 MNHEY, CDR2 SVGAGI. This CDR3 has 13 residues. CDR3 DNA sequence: TGTGCCAGCACCGGTGACAGCACCTACGAGCAGTACTTC. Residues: CASTGDSTYEQYF.

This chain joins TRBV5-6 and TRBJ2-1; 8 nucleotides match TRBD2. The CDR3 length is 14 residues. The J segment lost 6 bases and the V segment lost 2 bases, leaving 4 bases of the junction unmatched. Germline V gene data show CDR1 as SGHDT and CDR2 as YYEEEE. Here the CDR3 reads CASSFGGVRNEQFF. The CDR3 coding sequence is TGTGCCAGCAGCTTCGGGGGGGTCCGCAATGAGCAGTTCTTC.

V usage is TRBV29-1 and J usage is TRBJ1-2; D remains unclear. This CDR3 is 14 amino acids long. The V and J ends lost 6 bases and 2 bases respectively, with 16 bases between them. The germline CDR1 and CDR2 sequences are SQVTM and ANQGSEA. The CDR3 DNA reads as TGCAGCGTCAGAGTAGGGCCGGCAAACTATGGCTACACCTTC. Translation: CSVRVGPANYGYTF.

CDR3 region: CASSVQPNTGELFF. DNA for the CDR3: TGTGCCAGCAGCGTTCAGCCGAACACCGGGGAGCTGTTTTTT. The chain links TRBV9 to TRBJ2-2; D is unresolved. From germline, CDR1 is SGDLS and CDR2 YYNGEE. V was clipped by 2 bases and J by 0 bases, with 5 bases between them. The CDR3 spans 14 residues.

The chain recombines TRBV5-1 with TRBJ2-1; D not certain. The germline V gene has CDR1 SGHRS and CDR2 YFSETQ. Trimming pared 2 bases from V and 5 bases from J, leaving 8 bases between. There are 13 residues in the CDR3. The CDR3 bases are TGCGCCAGCAGCTTAAACAGTAACAATGAGCAGTTCTTC. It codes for CASSLNSNNEQFF.

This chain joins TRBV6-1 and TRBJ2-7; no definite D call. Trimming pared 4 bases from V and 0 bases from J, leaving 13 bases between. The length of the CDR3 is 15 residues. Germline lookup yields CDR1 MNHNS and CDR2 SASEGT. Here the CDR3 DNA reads TGTGCCAGCAGTGCTGAGGCTGGGGTCTCCTACGAGCAGTACTTC. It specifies CASSAEAGVSYEQYF.

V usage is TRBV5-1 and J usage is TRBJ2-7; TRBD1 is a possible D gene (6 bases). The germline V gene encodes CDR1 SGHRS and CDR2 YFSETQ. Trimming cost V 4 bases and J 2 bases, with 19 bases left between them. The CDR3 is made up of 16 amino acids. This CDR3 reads CASSTLPGQLAYEQYF. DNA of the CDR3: TGCGCCAGCAGCACTCTACCCGGACAGTTAGCCTACGAGCAGTACTTC.

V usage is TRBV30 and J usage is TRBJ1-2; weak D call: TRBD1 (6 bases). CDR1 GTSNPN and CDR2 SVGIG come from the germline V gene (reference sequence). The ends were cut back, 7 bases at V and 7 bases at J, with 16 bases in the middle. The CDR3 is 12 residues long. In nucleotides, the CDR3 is TGTGCCTTACATCGGGGGGCGGGTGGCTACACCTTC. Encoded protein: CALHRGAGGYTF.

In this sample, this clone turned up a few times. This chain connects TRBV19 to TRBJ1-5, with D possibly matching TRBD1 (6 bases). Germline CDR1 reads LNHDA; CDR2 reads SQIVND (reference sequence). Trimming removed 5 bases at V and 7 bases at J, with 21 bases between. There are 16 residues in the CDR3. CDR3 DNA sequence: TGTGCCAGTAGTCCCGGGGCCACTGGAGGGGGACAGCCCCAGCATTTT. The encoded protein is CASSPGATGGGQPQHF.

The CDR3 sequence: CASSFTGGTEAFF. CDR3 nucleotides: TGTGCCAGCAGCTTTACAGGGGGGACTGAAGCTTTCTTT. This sequence joins TRBV7-8 and TRBJ1-1; 8 bases are a match to TRBD1. The ends lost 3 bases at V and 5 bases at J; junction bases unmatched: 2. Per the germline V gene, CDR1 is SGHVS and CDR2 is FQNEAQ. The CDR3 consists of 13 residues.

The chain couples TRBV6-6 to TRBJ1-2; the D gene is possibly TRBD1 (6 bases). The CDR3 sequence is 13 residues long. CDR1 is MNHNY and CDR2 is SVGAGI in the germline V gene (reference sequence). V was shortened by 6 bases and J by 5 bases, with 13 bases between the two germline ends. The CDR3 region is CASRRDNSYGYTF. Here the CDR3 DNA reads TGTGCCAGCAGAAGGGACAACTCTTATGGCTACACCTTC.

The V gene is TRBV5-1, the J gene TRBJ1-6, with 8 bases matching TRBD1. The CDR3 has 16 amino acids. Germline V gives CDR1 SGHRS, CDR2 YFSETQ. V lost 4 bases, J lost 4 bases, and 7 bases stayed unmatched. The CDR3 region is CASSRDRIIYNSPLHF. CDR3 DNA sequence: TGCGCCAGCAGCCGGGACAGGATAATATATAATTCACCCCTCCACTTT.

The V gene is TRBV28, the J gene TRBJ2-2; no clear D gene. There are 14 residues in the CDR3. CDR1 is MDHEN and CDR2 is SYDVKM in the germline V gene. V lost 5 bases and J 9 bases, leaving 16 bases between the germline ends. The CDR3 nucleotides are TGTGCCAGCAGTACCATTACTCCGGCAAGGGAGCTGTTTTTT. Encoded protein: CASSTITPARELFF.

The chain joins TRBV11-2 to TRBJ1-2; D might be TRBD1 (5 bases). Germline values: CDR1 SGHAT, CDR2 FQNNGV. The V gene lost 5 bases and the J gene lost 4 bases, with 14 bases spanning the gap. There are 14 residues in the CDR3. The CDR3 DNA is TGTGCCAGCAGCCCCCAGGGCCCTCTCTATGGCTACACCTTC. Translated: CASSPQGPLYGYTF.

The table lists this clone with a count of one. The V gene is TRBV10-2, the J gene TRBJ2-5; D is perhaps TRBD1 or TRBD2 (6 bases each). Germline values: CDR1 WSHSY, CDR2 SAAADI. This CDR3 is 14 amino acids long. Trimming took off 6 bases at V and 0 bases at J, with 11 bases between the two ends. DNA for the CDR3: TGCGCCAGCAGCTTCGGGGGCAACCAAGAGACCCAGTACTTC. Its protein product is CASSFGGNQETQYF.

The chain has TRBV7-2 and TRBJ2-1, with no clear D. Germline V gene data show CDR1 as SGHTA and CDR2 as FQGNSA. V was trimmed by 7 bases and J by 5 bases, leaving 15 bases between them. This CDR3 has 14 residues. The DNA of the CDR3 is TGTGCCAGCAACCGGCACGGTTCAAACAATGAGCAGTTCTTC. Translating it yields CASNRHGSNNEQFF.